This T cell receptor beta chain originates from a study of human T cells and chemical hapten exposure. Germline loops: CDR1 SSHAT, CDR2 FNYEAQ (reference sequence). CDR3 size: 13 residues. The germline V and J ends were trimmed by 11 bases and 0 bases, with 11 bases remaining between them. This clonotype appeared many times. Its target is unknown. Study outcomes and limitations: Positively correlated with patch test score were the counts of PT1 expanded TCRs.

Via MiXCR, TCRdb re-called the RACE reads, giving one row per CDR3 protein. The sample has about 80,000 distinct CDR3 sequences; around 15% are singletons. Time point: pre-sensitization, week 0. As for treatment: therapeutic diphenylcyclopropenone sensitization with weekly scalp DPC. V gene TRBV7-7 combines with J gene TRBJ2-1; possibly TRBD1 or TRBD2 for D (5 bases each). This TCR was recovered from a woman in her fifties or sixties with alopecia areata. Some clones in this sample may be carry-over from other donors' samples. The sequencing used whole blood, collected in connection with sensitization to the hapten diphenylcyclopropenone (DPC). The DNA for the CDR3 is TGTGCCCGGGACCCGTGCTCCTACAATGAGCAGTTCTTC. Translated: CARDPCSYNEQFF. Full variable domain (outside the CDR3, taken from reference TRBV7-7 and TRBJ2-1): GAGVSQSPRYKVTKRGQDVTLRCDPISSHATLYWYQQALGQGPEFLTYFNYEAQPDKSGLPSDRFSAERPEGSISTLTIQRTEQRDSAMYRCARDPCSYNEQFFGPGTRLTVL.